This T cell receptor (beta chain) was identified in a study of control samples from healthy donors and cancer patients. Measured with immunoSEQ multiplex PCR; TCRdb has only the in-frame clones, and not every one. The table has approximately 49,000 clones, roughly 85% seen once. This CDR3 comprises 16 residues. Germline V lookup: CDR1 LGHNA, CDR2 YNFKEQ. The V and J ends lost 0 bases and 1 base respectively, with 13 bases between them. This clone is a singleton in its sample. The V call is TRBV4-2, the J call TRBJ2-7, with D uncertain. The receptor's source is a woman aged 45-60 years with lung cancer. The specimen sequenced was PBMCs. CDR3 nucleotide sequence: TGTGCCAGCAGCCAAGAGGTCCCCAGGATTTCCTACGAGCAGTACTTC. Translated, it gives CASSQEVPRISYEQYF.